This entry lists 32 T cell receptor beta chains sequenced from one sample in a study of post-analysis software for immune sequencing data. Broader study findings: Higher frequency in patients than in controls was seen for five TRBV segments, with TRBV5-6, TRBV5-1 and TRBV20-1 among them.

Built from TCR beta cDNA, the libraries had unique molecular identifiers in them. A single record per CDR3 protein comes from TCRdb applying MiXCR to the PCR reads. The sample shows 430,000 or so distinct CDR3 sequences, about 39% of them seen only once. Their target antigens are unknown. The specimen was blood. These receptors all come from a girl aged 2 to 9 with multiple sclerosis.

This clonotype showed up just a few times. This rearrangement joins TRBV7-8 to TRBJ1-2; no clear D. V was trimmed by 0 bases and J by 4 bases, leaving 12 bases between them. Germline-derived CDR1 and CDR2 are SGHVS and FQNEAQ. The CDR3 is made up of 15 amino acids. The CDR3 nucleotides read TGTGCCAGCAGCTTAGCGATGTTCAGCATCTATGGCTACACCTTC. It specifies CASSLAMFSIYGYTF.

The chain is built from TRBV6-2 or TRBV6-3 and TRBJ2-4, with no clear D. The V end was cut by 5 bases, the J end by 0 bases, with 14 bases between. Germline assignment: CDR1 MNHEY and CDR2 SVGEGT. The CDR3 length is 16 residues. The CDR3 region has the DNA TGTGCCAGCAGTCCCCTGGACCTACTAGCCAAAAACATTCAGTACTTC. Amino acid sequence: CASSPLDLLAKNIQYF.

The chain has TRBV28 and TRBJ2-1; 12 nucleotides align to TRBD2. V was clipped by 4 bases and J by 6 bases; unmatched bases: 10. The V gene's germline CDR1 is MDHEN and CDR2 SYDVKM. The length of the CDR3 is 17 residues. The CDR3 loop reads CASSSSAGLAGFNEQFF. In nucleotides, the CDR3 is TGTGCCAGCAGTTCCTCGGCAGGACTAGCGGGATTCAATGAGCAGTTCTTC.

This clonotype was counted a few times. The rearrangement uses TRBV5-1 and TRBJ2-7; TRBD1 matches at 8 bases. The CDR3 has 16 amino acids. Germline CDR1 SGHRS, CDR2 YFSETQ. J was trimmed by 6 bases and V by 4 bases; bases with no gene match: 15. DNA of the CDR3: TGCGCCAGCAGCCAAAAGACCGGACAGGGACGGGGCGAGCAGTACTTC. This encodes CASSQKTGQGRGEQYF.

This clonotype occurred once. V and J are TRBV7-2 and TRBJ2-1; the D is unclear. In germline, CDR1 is SGHTA, CDR2 FQGNSA. The CDR3 spans 15 residues. Trimming shortened V by 1 base and J by 8 bases, and 15 bases separated the two germline ends. The CDR3 DNA reads TGTGCCAGCAGCTTAGAAGGAATAGGTACCCATGAGCAGTTCTTC. Its translation: CASSLEGIGTHEQFF.

The V call is TRBV28, the J call TRBJ1-1, with D perhaps TRBD1 (5 bases). Germline V gene data show CDR1 as MDHEN and CDR2 as SYDVKM. The length of the CDR3 is 15 residues. Trimming stripped 4 bases from V and 5 bases from J, with 17 bases between. The DNA of the CDR3 is TGTGCCAGCAGTTCACAGGAAGAATTTAGGACTGAAGCTTTCTTT. It codes for CASSSQEEFRTEAFF.

The chain recombines TRBV4-3 with TRBJ2-1, with D possibly TRBD2 on 7 matching bases. Germline V CDR1 and CDR2: LGHNA, YSLEER. Between the trimmed V and J ends, which lost 0 bases and 0 bases, there was a span of 15 bases. The CDR3 spans 18 residues. The CDR3 bases are TGCGCCAGCAGCCAAGATGGGGGCGGGGGAAGCTCCTACAATGAGCAGTTCTTC. Translating it yields CASSQDGGGGSSYNEQFF.

In its sample, this clonotype was seen a few times. The CDR3 loop reads CASSLKQGYNNEQFF. The CDR3 DNA is TGTGCCAGCAGCCTAAAACAGGGGTACAACAATGAGCAGTTCTTC. The V gene is TRBV4-2, the J gene TRBJ2-1, with 7 bases aligning to TRBD1. Germline CDR1 reads LGHNA; CDR2 reads YNFKEQ. The CDR3 is 15 amino acids. The V and J ends lost 4 bases and 5 bases, in that order; junction bases with no gene match: 8.

CDR3 residues: CASSQLLGEVNTEAFF. For the CDR3, the DNA is TGCGCCAGCAGCCAACTTTTGGGCGAAGTTAACACTGAAGCTTTCTTT. The chain links TRBV4-3 to TRBJ1-1; D is ambiguous. The CDR3 consists of 16 residues. Germline lookup yields CDR1 LGHNA and CDR2 YSLEER. V lost 2 bases, J lost 2 bases, and 15 bases lay in between.

The chain combines TRBV29-1 with TRBJ2-7, with 8 nucleotides matching TRBD1. J lost 0 bases, V lost 3 bases, and 4 bases had no gene match. Germline CDR1 is SQVTM and CDR2 is ANQGSEA. There are 14 residues in the CDR3. The CDR3: CSVDGQGRSYEQYF. The DNA for the CDR3 is TGCAGCGTTGATGGACAGGGTCGCTCCTACGAGCAGTACTTC.

The V gene is TRBV20-1, the J gene TRBJ1-2; weak D call: TRBD1 (5 bases). The CDR3 extends over 14 amino acids. The germline V gene has CDR1 DFQATT and CDR2 SNEGSKA (reference sequence). V shed 4 bases and J shed 3 bases, with 15 bases lying between them. The CDR3 reads CSAIPPDRDYGYTF. The CDR3 nucleotides are TGCAGTGCTATACCGCCTGACAGAGACTATGGCTACACCTTC.

Only a few counts were recorded for this clonotype. The V gene is TRBV28, the J gene TRBJ2-5, with D tentatively TRBD1 (6 bases). Trimming pared 2 bases from V and 4 bases from J, leaving 17 bases between. The V gene's germline CDR1 is MDHEN and CDR2 SYDVKM. The CDR3 has 16 residues. The CDR3 loop is CASSLGLREQGETQYF. CDR3 coding DNA: TGTGCCAGCAGTTTAGGGTTAAGGGAACAGGGAGAGACCCAGTACTTC.

The gene calls are TRBV20-1 and TRBJ2-3; 7 bases agree with TRBD2. J lost 0 bases, V lost 5 bases, and 11 bases had no gene match. This CDR3 is built from 16 residues. The germline V gene encodes CDR1 DFQATT and CDR2 SNEGSKA (reference sequence). In DNA form, the CDR3 reads TGCAGTGCTCACCAGCGGCGGGAGAGGAGCACAGATACGCAGTATTTT. It yields the protein CSAHQRRERSTDTQYF.

This clonotype has only one observation. This chain joins TRBV28 and TRBJ1-1; maybe TRBD1 (5 bases). The CDR3 is 16 amino acids. The germline V gene encodes CDR1 MDHEN and CDR2 SYDVKM. V shed 2 bases and J shed 2 bases, with 15 bases lying between them. The CDR3 loop reads CASSLLSGYGNTEAFF. For the CDR3, the DNA is TGTGCCAGCAGTTTACTGTCAGGGTATGGAAACACTGAAGCTTTCTTT.

The chain has TRBV30 and TRBJ2-3; 11 positions match TRBD2. The junction had 5 bases not matched to a gene; V was cut back by 4 bases and J by 2 bases. In germline, CDR1 is GTSNPN, CDR2 SVGIG (reference sequence). This CDR3 spans 15 amino acids. In DNA, the CDR3 is TGTGCCTGGAAGACTAGCGGGAAATACACAGATACGCAGTATTTT. Translated, it gives CAWKTSGKYTDTQYF. Full variable domain (outside the CDR3, taken from reference TRBV30 and TRBJ2-3): SQTIHQWPATLVQPVGSPLSLECTVEGTSNPNLYWYRQAAGRGLQLLFYSVGIGQISSEVPQNLSASRPQDRQFILSSKKLLLSDSGFYLCAWKTSGKYTDTQYFGPGTRLTVL.

The chain combines TRBV5-1 with TRBJ2-7; D remains unclear. The V gene lost 0 bases and the J gene lost 7 bases, with 17 bases spanning the gap. The CDR3 totals 15 residues. Germline CDR1 is SGHRS and CDR2 is YFSETQ. The CDR3: CASSLDSSPVGEQYF. The CDR3 region has the DNA TGCGCCAGCAGCTTGGACTCGAGTCCAGTTGGTGAGCAGTACTTC. The variable domain in full, with the rest retrieved from reference TRBV5-1 and TRBJ2-7, is KAGVTQTPRYLIKTRGQQVTLSCSPISGHRSVSWYQQTPGQGLQFLFEYFSETQRNKGNFPGRFSGRQFSNSRSEMNVSTLELGDSALYLCASSLDSSPVGEQYFGPGTRLTVT.

This chain uses TRBV7-9 with TRBJ2-1; D uncertain. Trimming left V 3 bases short and J 2 bases short, with 8 bases between. This CDR3 has 14 amino acids. CDR1 and CDR2 from the germline V gene are SEHNR and FQNEAQ (reference sequence). The CDR3 DNA sequence: TGTGCCAGCAGCTTTACGTTAACCTACAATGAGCAGTTCTTC. Protein product: CASSFTLTYNEQFF.

This clonotype was recorded a few times. The V gene is TRBV7-8, the J gene TRBJ1-6; D is ambiguous. V dropped 10 bases and J dropped 0 bases, with 10 bases sitting between them. The CDR3 has 14 residues. The germline gives CDR1 SGHVS, CDR2 FQNEAQ. The CDR3 loop reads CATRENSYNSPLHF. As DNA, the CDR3 is TGTGCCACTCGGGAGAACTCCTATAATTCACCCCTCCACTTT.

The V and J genes are TRBV24-1 and TRBJ2-3; TRBD1 matches 8 bases. The germline V gene has CDR1 KGHDR and CDR2 SFDVKD. The J segment lost 4 bases and the V segment lost 3 bases, leaving 5 bases of the junction unmatched. There are 15 residues in the CDR3. The CDR3: CATSDPTGAADTQYF. CDR3 coding DNA: TGTGCCACCAGTGATCCGACAGGGGCGGCAGATACGCAGTATTTT.

Concerning this clonotype: One junction end does not reproduce the germline sequence, and a read error may be involved. The chain combines TRBV11-2 with TRBJ2-7; 9 bases agree with TRBD2. CDR3 length: 17 amino acids. Germline assignment: CDR1 SGHAT and CDR2 FQNNGV. The CDR3 spells CAGSVARFSGRSYEQYF. As DNA, the CDR3 is TGTGCCGGCAGCGTTGCCAGGTTTAGCGGGAGATCCTACGAGCAGTACTTC.

The table lists this clonotype with a few counts. The gene calls are TRBV7-9 and TRBJ2-1; 10 bases are a match to TRBD2. J lost 10 bases, V lost 3 bases, and 6 bases had no gene match. From germline, CDR1 is SEHNR and CDR2 FQNEAQ (reference sequence). The CDR3 is 14 residues long. The CDR3 region is CASSLGLAPGEQFF. CDR3 nucleotides: TGTGCCAGCAGCTTGGGACTAGCGCCGGGGGAGCAGTTCTTC. Full variable domain (outside the CDR3, taken from reference TRBV7-9 and TRBJ2-1): DTGVSQNPRHKITKRGQNVTFRCDPISEHNRLYWYRQTLGQGPEFLTYFQNEAQLEKSRLLSDRFSAERPKGSFSTLEIQRTEQGDSAMYLCASSLGLAPGEQFFGPGTRLTVL.

V usage is TRBV20-1 and J usage is TRBJ2-4; D uncertain. The J call is uncertain, as TRBJ2-7 better fits the DNA end. CDR1 and CDR2 from the germline V gene are DFQATT and SNEGSKA (reference sequence). This CDR3 has 11 amino acids. The CDR3 DNA reads as TGCAGTGCTAGAGAATATGCCGAGCAGTACTTC. This translates into CSAREYAEQYF.

The chain is built from TRBV11-2 and TRBJ2-7; TRBD1 matches 10 bases. Losses at the gene ends were 2 bases for V and 2 bases for J; bases not matched to a gene: 6. Germline V gives CDR1 SGHAT, CDR2 FQNNGV. The CDR3 contains 16 residues. In DNA form, the CDR3 reads TGTGCCAGCAGCTTAAGGGGAGGGACAGGGGCCTACGAGCAGTACTTC. Translating gives CASSLRGGTGAYEQYF. The full variable domain, rest sourced from reference TRBV11-2 and TRBJ2-7, is EAGVAQSPRYKIIEKRQSVAFWCNPISGHATLYWYQQILGQGPKLLIQFQNNGVVDDSQLPKDRFSAERLKGVDSTLKIQPAKLEDSAVYLCASSLRGGTGAYEQYFGPGTRLTVT.

This clonotype was seen a few times. This chain uses TRBV14 with TRBJ2-1; TRBD2 agrees at 8 bases. CDR3 length equals 16 residues. Unmatched junction bases numbered 10, after V lost 4 bases and J lost 5 bases. CDR1 and CDR2 (germline): SGHDN, FVKESK. CDR3 region: CASSPFGTSGHNEQFF. CDR3 DNA sequence: TGTGCCAGCAGCCCCTTTGGCACTAGCGGACACAATGAGCAGTTCTTC.

The genes are TRBV12-5 and TRBJ2-5; 10 nucleotides match TRBD1. The J segment lost 2 bases and the V segment lost 6 bases, leaving 9 bases of the junction unmatched. The germline V gene has CDR1 LGHNT and CDR2 FRNRAP. The CDR3 has 16 amino acids. CDR3: CASGSTDRGVQETQYF. The DNA of the CDR3 is TGTGCTAGTGGCTCAACGGACAGGGGGGTTCAAGAGACCCAGTACTTC.

This clonotype was seen a few times. CDR3 amino acids: CASSSYKVTDFFSYEQYF. In nucleotides, the CDR3 is TGTGCCAGCAGCTCCTATAAGGTGACGGACTTCTTCTCCTACGAGCAGTACTTC. The rearrangement links TRBV5-6 to TRBJ2-7; tentatively, D is TRBD2 (5 bases). The CDR3 has 18 amino acids. Germline values: CDR1 SGHDT, CDR2 YYEEEE. Trimming left V 3 bases short and J 0 bases short, with 22 bases between.

This clonotype was seen only a few times. CDR3: CASSRKGQQETQYF. CDR3 in DNA: TGTGCCAGCAGCCGGAAGGGACAACAAGAGACCCAGTACTTC. This rearrangement joins TRBV12-3 or TRBV12-4 to TRBJ2-5; possibly TRBD1 for D (6 bases). CDR3 length: 14 amino acids. V lost 6 bases and J 2 bases, leaving 13 bases between the germline ends.

The chain recombines TRBV20-1 with TRBJ2-7; 13 bases line up with TRBD2. The V gene's germline CDR1 is DFQATT and CDR2 SNEGSKA (reference sequence). The CDR3 has 15 residues. Losses at the gene ends were 6 bases for V and 6 bases for J; bases not matched to a gene: 11. The CDR3 sequence is CSAYGLAGAGGEQYF. CDR3 nucleotide sequence: TGCAGTGCATACGGACTAGCGGGAGCAGGGGGCGAGCAGTACTTC.

This clonotype was seen only once. The V and J genes are TRBV3-1 and TRBJ2-1; TRBD2 agrees at 8 bases. The length of the CDR3 is 17 residues. CDR1 and CDR2 (germline): LGHDT, YNNKEL (reference sequence). Trimming cost V 0 bases and J 4 bases; bases outside gene matches: 8. In DNA, the CDR3 is TGTGCCAGCAGCCAAGATTTCCCGGGACTAGGATACAATGAGCAGTTCTTC. This encodes CASSQDFPGLGYNEQFF.

This clonotype was counted a few times. The chain couples TRBV5-1 to TRBJ2-7, with D perhaps matching TRBD2 (6 bases). The length of the CDR3 is 16 residues. CDR1 SGHRS and CDR2 YFSETQ come from the germline V gene. Deletions cut 4 bases from V and 3 bases from J, with 20 bases between. Written as DNA, the CDR3 is TGCGCCAGCAGCCGAGAGGATGCGGGGCCTTTCTACGAGCAGTACTTC. This gives the protein CASSREDAGPFYEQYF.

This clonotype was observed a handful of times. The chain employs TRBV28 and TRBJ2-5, with D possibly matching TRBD2 (6 bases). V was shortened by 4 bases and J by 1 base, with 13 bases between the two germline ends. The CDR3 totals 15 residues. The germline gives CDR1 MDHEN, CDR2 SYDVKM. CDR3 in amino acids: CASSSAGLRQETQYF. The CDR3 DNA is TGTGCCAGCAGTTCCGCGGGACTCCGCCAAGAGACCCAGTACTTC.

This clonotype was seen a handful of times. The rearrangement links TRBV20-1 to TRBJ2-1, with 7 bases fitting TRBD2. Germline V lookup: CDR1 DFQATT, CDR2 SNEGSKA (reference sequence). The V gene end was trimmed by 1 base and the J gene end by 0 bases; junction bases not matched to a gene: 6. There are 16 residues in the CDR3. CDR3 residues: CSARVRAGRSYNEQFF. CDR3 nucleotides: TGCAGTGCTAGAGTTAGAGCGGGACGCTCCTACAATGAGCAGTTCTTC.